This is a list of T cell receptor beta chains from one sample in a study of blood T cells in healthy people across ages. Via MiXCR, TCRdb re-called the 5' RACE reads, giving one row per CDR3 protein. The sample has about 400,000 distinct CDR3 sequences, approximately 47% seen once. Sample: blood. The receptors come from a man aged 55 to 70 in good health. CDR3s include the opening cysteine and the closing phenylalanine or tryptophan. A D gene is named only where the DNA matches it firmly. Expanded clones get a size class; other rows say once, few or many, or leave the size out.

D: TRBD2; J: TRBJ2-3; size: .; V: TRBV4-2; CDR3: CASSQERSGGGLTPDTQYF; DNA: TGTGCCAGCAGCCAAGAGAGGAGCGGGGGGGGCCTCACACCAGATACGCAGTATTTT
D: .; J: TRBJ2-1; size: .; V: TRBV12-3/TRBV12-4; CDR3: CASKHRRSPSYNEQFF; DNA: TGTGCCAGCAAGCACAGAAGGAGCCCATCCTACAATGAGCAGTTCTTC
D: .; J: TRBJ2-4; size: few; V: TRBV7-2; CDR3: CASSLDSQYEQYF; DNA: TGTGCCAGCAGCTTAGACAGCCAATACGAGCAGTACTTT
D: TRBD1; J: TRBJ1-5; size: .; V: TRBV20-1; CDR3: CSARTSGTGYNQPQHF; DNA: TGCAGTGCTAGAACTAGCGGGACAGGGTACAATCAGCCCCAGCATTTT
D: .; J: TRBJ2-3; size: .; V: TRBV10-3; CDR3: CAFSEGRVADTQYF; DNA: TGTGCCTTCAGTGAGGGCCGGGTTGCAGATACGCAGTATTTT
D: .; J: TRBJ1-2; size: many; V: TRBV3-1; CDR3: CASSLSSTVRGYTF; DNA: TGTGCCAGCAGCCTATCCTCGACAGTTCGAGGCTACACCTTC
D: .; J: TRBJ2-3; size: .; V: TRBV5-1; CDR3: CASSGLASSTDTQYF; DNA: TGCGCCAGCAGCGGCCTAGCGTCTAGCACAGATACGCAGTATTTT
D: .; J: TRBJ2-5; size: few; V: TRBV4-2; CDR3: CASSQKRGSETQYF; DNA: TGTGCCAGCAGCCAAAAGCGAGGGTCGGAGACCCAGTACTTC
D: .; J: TRBJ1-5; size: .; V: TRBV20-1; CDR3: CSALVGIRGNQPQHF; DNA: TGCAGTGCTTTAGTGGGGATTAGGGGCAATCAGCCCCAGCATTTT
D: .; J: TRBJ2-6; size: many; V: TRBV29-1; CDR3: CSVHLGSGANVLTF; DNA: TGCAGCGTCCACCTAGGCTCTGGGGCCAACGTCCTGACTTTC